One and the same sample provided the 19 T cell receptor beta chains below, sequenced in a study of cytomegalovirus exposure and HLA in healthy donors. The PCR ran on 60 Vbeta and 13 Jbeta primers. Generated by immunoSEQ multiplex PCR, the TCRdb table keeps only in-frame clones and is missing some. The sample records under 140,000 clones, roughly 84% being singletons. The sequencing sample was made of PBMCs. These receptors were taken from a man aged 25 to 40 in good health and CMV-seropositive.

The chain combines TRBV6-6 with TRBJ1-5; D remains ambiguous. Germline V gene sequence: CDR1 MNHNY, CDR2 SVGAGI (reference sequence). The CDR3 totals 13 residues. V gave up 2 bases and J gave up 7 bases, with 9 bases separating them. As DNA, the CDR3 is TGTGCCAGCAGTTACGTGACGGGGCAGCCCCAGCATTTT. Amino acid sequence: CASSYVTGQPQHF.

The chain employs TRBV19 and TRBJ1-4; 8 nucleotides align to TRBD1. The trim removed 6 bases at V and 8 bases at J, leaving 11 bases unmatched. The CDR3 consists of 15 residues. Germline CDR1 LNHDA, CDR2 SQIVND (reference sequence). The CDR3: CASRRPGTGLEKLFF. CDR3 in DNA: TGTGCCAGTAGAAGACCCGGGACAGGTCTAGAAAAACTGTTTTTT.

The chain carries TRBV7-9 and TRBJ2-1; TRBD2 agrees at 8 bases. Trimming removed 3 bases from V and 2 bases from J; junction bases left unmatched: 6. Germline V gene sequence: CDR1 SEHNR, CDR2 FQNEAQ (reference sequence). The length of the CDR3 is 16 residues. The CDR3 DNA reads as TGTGCCAGCAGCTTTACTCCGGGACTAGCCTACAATGAGCAGTTCTTC. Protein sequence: CASSFTPGLAYNEQFF.

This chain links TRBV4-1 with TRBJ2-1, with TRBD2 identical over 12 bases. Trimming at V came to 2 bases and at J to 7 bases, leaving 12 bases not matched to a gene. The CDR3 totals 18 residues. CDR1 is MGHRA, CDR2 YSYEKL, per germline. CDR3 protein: CASSQRLAGAPRGNEQFF. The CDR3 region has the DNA TGCGCCAGCAGCCAACGACTAGCGGGGGCCCCCCGGGGGAATGAGCAGTTCTTC.

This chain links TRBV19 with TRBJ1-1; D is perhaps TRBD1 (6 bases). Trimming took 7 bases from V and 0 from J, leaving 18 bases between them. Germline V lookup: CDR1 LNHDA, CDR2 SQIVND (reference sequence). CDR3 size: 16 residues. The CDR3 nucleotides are TGTGCCAGTACCCTCTACCGCAGGGGCCTGAACACTGAAGCTTTCTTT. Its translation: CASTLYRRGLNTEAFF.

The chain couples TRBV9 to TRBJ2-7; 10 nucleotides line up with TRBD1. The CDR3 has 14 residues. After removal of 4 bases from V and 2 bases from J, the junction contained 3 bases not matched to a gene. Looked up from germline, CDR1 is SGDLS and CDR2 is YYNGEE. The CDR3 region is CASSPGTGAYEQYF. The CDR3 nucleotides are TGTGCCAGCAGCCCCGGGACAGGGGCCTACGAGCAGTACTTC.

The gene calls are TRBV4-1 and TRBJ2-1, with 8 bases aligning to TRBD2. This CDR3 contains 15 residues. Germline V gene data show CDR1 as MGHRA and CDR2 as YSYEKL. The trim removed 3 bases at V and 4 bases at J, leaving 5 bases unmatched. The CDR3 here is CASSQGASGYNEQFF. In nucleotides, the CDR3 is TGCGCCAGCAGCCAGGGGGCTAGCGGGTACAATGAGCAGTTCTTC.

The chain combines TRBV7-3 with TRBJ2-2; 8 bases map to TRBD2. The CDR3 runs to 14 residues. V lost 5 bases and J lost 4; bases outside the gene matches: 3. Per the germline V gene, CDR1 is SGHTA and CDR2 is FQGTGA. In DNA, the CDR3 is TGTGCCAGCAGCCCGGGACTAGGCACCGGGGAGCTGTTTTTT. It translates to CASSPGLGTGELFF.

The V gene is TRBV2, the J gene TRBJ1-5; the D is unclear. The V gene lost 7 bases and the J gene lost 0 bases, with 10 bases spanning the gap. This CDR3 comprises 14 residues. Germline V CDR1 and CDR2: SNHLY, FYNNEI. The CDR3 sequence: CASTGGISNQPQHF. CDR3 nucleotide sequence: TGTGCCAGCACTGGAGGAATTAGCAATCAGCCCCAGCATTTT.

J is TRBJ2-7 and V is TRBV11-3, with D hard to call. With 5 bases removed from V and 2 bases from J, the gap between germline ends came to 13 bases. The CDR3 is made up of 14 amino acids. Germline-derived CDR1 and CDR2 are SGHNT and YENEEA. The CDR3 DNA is TGTGCCAGCAGCCCAGGCCTCCGAACCTACGAGCAGTACTTC. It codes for CASSPGLRTYEQYF.

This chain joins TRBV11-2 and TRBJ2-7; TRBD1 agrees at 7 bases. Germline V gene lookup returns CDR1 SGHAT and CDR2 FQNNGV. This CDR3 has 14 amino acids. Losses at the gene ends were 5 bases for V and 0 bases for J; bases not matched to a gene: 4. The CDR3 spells CASSRDRSSYEQYF. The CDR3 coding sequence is TGTGCCAGCAGCCGGGACAGATCCTCCTACGAGCAGTACTTC.

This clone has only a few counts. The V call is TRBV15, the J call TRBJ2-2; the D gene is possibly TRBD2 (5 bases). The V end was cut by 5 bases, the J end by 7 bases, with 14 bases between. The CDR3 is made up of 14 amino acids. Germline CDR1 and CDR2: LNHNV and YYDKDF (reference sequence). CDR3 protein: CATSYTTGSGELFF. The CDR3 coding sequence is TGTGCCACCAGCTACACTACGGGGAGCGGGGAGCTGTTTTTT.

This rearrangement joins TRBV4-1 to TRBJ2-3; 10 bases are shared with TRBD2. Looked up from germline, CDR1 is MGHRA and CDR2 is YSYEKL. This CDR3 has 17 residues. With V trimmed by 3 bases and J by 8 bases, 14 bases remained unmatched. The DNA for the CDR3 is TGCGCCAGCAGCCAGAATCTAGCGGGGGCTGCTTTGGGTACGCAGTATTTT. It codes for CASSQNLAGAALGTQYF.

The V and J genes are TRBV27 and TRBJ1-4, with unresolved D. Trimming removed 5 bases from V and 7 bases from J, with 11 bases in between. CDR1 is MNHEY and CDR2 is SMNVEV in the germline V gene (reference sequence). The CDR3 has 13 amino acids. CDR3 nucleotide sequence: TGTGCCAGCAGTCCCCTGCGAAGTGAAAAACTGTTTTTT. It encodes CASSPLRSEKLFF.

Written as DNA, the CDR3 is TGTGCCAGTAGAAGGGACAGGGGCTACGAGCAGTACTTC. Protein product: CASRRDRGYEQYF. This chain joins TRBV19 and TRBJ2-7, with 10 bases identical to TRBD1. The CDR3 has 13 residues. The germline V gene encodes CDR1 LNHDA and CDR2 SQIVND (reference sequence). After removal of 6 bases from V and 3 bases from J, the junction contained 2 bases not matched to a gene.

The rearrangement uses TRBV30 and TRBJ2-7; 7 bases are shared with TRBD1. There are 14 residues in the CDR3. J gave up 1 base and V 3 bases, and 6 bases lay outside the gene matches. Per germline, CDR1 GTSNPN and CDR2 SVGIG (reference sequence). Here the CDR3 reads CAWRAGTASYEQYF. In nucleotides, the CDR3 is TGTGCCTGGAGGGCCGGGACAGCTTCCTACGAGCAGTACTTC.

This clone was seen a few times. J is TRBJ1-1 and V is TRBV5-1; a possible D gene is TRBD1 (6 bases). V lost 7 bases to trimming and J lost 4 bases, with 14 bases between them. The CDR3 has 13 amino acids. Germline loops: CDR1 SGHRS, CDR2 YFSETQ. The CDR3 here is CASGRGEGTEAFF. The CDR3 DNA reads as TGCGCCAGCGGCAGGGGCGAGGGCACTGAAGCTTTCTTT.

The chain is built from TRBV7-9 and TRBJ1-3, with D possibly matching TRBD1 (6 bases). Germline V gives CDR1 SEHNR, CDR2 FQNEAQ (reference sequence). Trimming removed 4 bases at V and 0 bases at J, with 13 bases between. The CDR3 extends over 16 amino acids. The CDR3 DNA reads TGTGCCAGCAGCTCCAGGGGCGTTCGCTCTGGAAACACCATATATTTT. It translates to CASSSRGVRSGNTIYF. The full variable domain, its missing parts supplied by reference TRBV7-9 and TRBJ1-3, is DTGVSQNPRHKITKRGQNVTFRCDPISEHNRLYWYRQTLGQGPEFLTYFQNEAQLEKSRLLSDRFSAERPKGSFSTLEIQRTEQGDSAMYLCASSSRGVRSGNTIYFGEGSWLTVV.

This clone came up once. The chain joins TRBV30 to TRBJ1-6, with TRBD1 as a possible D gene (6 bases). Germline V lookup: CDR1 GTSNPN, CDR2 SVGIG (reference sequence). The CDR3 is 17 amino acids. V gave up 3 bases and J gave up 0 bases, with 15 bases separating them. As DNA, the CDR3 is TGTGCCTGGAGCTCAGGGCAGGGGAGCTCCTATAATTCACCCCTCCACTTT. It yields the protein CAWSSGQGSSYNSPLHF.